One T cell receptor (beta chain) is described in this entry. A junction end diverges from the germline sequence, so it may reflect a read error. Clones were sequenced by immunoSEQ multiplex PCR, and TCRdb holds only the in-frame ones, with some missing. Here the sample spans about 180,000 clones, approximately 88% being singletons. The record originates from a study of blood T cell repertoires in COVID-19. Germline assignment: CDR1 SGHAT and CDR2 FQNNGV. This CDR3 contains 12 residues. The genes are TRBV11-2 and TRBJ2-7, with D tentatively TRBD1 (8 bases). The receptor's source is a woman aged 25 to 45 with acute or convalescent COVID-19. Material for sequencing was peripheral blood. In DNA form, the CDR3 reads TGTGCCAGCAGCCCCGGGGGGACAGGCTCCCTTTTC. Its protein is CASSPGGTGSLF.